This T cell receptor beta chain was profiled in a study of blood T cell repertoires in COVID-19. The ends were cut back, 4 bases at V and 7 bases at J, with 10 bases in the middle. The germline V gene has CDR1 ENHRY and CDR2 SYGVKD. This CDR3 is 13 amino acids long. Ages ranged from about 18 to 100 years, with residence in some 25 US areas. Clinical history reported by participants formed the basis on which cohorts were assigned. Symptom resolution, clearance, or two negative PCRs marked the recovered donors of Cohort 3. As handled by the study authors: How many nucleated cells were present was estimated from reference gene primer amplification. The protocol was immunoSEQ multiplex PCR, while the TCRdb copy is restricted to in-frame clones and leaves out a portion. V and J calls and clone size come straight from that table; D and trimming were deduced from the DNA. The table records 320,000 or so clones, around 90% of them present only once.

Material for sequencing was PBMCs or T cells enriched from blood (not recorded which). The TCR sequence derives from a man younger than 40 who had recovered from COVID-19. The rearrangement joins TRBV10-3 to TRBJ2-2; D is unresolved. The CDR3 sequence: CAISGFYGGELFF. The CDR3 DNA reads as TGTGCCATCAGTGGATTCTACGGCGGGGAGCTGTTTTTT.